This T cell receptor (beta chain) was sequenced during a study of OX40 agonist ivuxolimab in advanced cancers. Systemic immunosuppression or a history of autoimmune disease excluded patients. Samples of blood were obtained at baseline, on cycle 4 day 1, and on cycle 7 day 1. Measured with immunoSEQ multiplex PCR; TCRdb has only the in-frame clones, and not every one. The data contain about 36,000 clones, about 85% of them singletons. CDR1 and CDR2 from the germline V gene are SGHRS and YFSETQ. The CDR3 is made up of 13 amino acids. Unmatched junction bases numbered 1, after V lost 2 bases and J lost 3 bases.

The specimen was CD4+ or CD8+ T cells sorted from blood, collected in a trial of the OX40 agonist ivuxolimab. The TCR originated in an adult with an advanced solid tumor such as melanoma, head and neck, liver or kidney cancer. The chain has TRBV5-1 and TRBJ1-2, with TRBD1 matching over 7 bases. The DNA of the CDR3 is TGCGCCAGCAGCTTAGGGACAGACTATGGCTACACCTTC. Its protein product is CASSLGTDYGYTF. Using reference TRBV5-1 and TRBJ1-2 for the parts outside the CDR3, the full variable domain is KAGVTQTPRYLIKTRGQQVTLSCSPISGHRSVSWYQQTPGQGLQFLFEYFSETQRNKGNFPGRFSGRQFSNSRSEMNVSTLELGDSALYLCASSLGTDYGYTFGSGTRLTVV.